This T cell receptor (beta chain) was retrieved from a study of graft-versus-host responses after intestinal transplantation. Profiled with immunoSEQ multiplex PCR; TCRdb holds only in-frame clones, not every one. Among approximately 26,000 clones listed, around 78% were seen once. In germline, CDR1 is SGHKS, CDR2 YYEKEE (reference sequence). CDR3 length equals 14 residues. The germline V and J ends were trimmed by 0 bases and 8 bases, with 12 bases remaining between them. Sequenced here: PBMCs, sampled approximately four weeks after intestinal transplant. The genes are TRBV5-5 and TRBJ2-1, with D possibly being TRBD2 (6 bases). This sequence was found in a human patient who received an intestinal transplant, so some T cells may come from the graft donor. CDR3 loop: CASSLGRGIYEQFF. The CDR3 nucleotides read TGTGCCAGCAGCTTGGGTCGGGGGATCTATGAGCAGTTCTTC.